These 22 T cell receptor beta chains originate from one sample sequenced in a study of T cell repertoires in cytomegalovirus infection. TCRdb analysed the reads with MiXCR anew, one entry per CDR3 protein. The table includes 150,000 or so distinct CDR3 sequences, over 15% detected once. Sample: CD8+ T cells from PBMCs. These receptors all come from a human donor in good health (CMV status not recorded). Some clones in this sample may be carry-over from other donors' samples.

The sample holds many counts of this clonotype. The chain has TRBV10-3 and TRBJ2-7; tentative D call: TRBD1 (5 bases). V shed 0 bases and J shed 4 bases, with 10 bases lying between them. The CDR3 sequence is 14 residues long. CDR1 ENHRY and CDR2 SYGVKD come from the germline V gene. The DNA for the CDR3 is TGTGCCATCAGTGAGTCAGGGGTCCTTTACGAGCAGTACTTC. It specifies CAISESGVLYEQYF.

This chain connects TRBV20-1 to TRBJ2-7; TRBD2 aligns across 13 bases. CDR3 length equals 15 residues. V shed 2 bases and J 4 bases; nucleotides not matched to a gene: 5. Per germline, CDR1 DFQATT and CDR2 SNEGSKA (reference sequence). The CDR3 protein is CSARPRTSGSYEQYF. In DNA form, the CDR3 reads TGCAGTGCTAGACCAAGGACTAGCGGGAGTTACGAGCAGTACTTC.

A few counts support this clonotype. The V gene is TRBV4-3, the J gene TRBJ2-7; D assignment may be TRBD1 or TRBD2 (5 bases each). Trimming cost V 2 bases and J 0 bases, with 11 bases left between them. The CDR3 has 15 amino acids. Germline assignment: CDR1 LGHNA and CDR2 YSLEER. As DNA, the CDR3 is TGCGCCAGCAGCCAATTTTGGGGGAACTCCTACGAGCAGTACTTC. Protein: CASSQFWGNSYEQYF.

The CDR3 is CTLLTGPYSYNEQFF. The CDR3 nucleotides read TGCACCCTATTAACGGGCCCCTACTCCTACAATGAGCAGTTCTTC. The genes are TRBV29-1 and TRBJ2-1, with no clear D. The CDR3 totals 15 residues. CDR1 SQVTM and CDR2 ANQGSEA come from the germline V gene.

This clonotype was detected many times. A single base separates this from a much larger clone, so it may be a read error. This sequence joins TRBV7-8 and TRBJ2-5, with unresolved D. Trimming removed 1 base from V and 3 bases from J, with 3 bases in between. This CDR3 region has 12 residues. The germline V gene has CDR1 SGHVS and CDR2 FQNEAQ. This CDR3 reads CASSLGEETQYF. The CDR3 coding sequence is TGTGCCAGCAGCTTAGGGGAAGAGACCCAGTACTTC.

This clonotype was counted at least ten times. The rearrangement links TRBV11-2 to TRBJ1-1, with D perhaps TRBD1 (5 bases). From germline, CDR1 is SGHAT and CDR2 FQNNGV. V lost 5 bases to trimming and J lost 7 bases, with 14 bases between them. CDR3 length: 13 amino acids. The chain's CDR3 is CASSHRDGHEAFF. The DNA of the CDR3 is TGTGCCAGCAGCCACCGGGACGGCCATGAAGCTTTCTTT.

The rearrangement uses TRBV7-2 and TRBJ2-5; perhaps D is TRBD1 or TRBD2 (5 bases each). The V gene lost 1 base and the J gene lost 0 bases, with 9 bases spanning the gap. The germline CDR1 and CDR2 sequences are SGHTA and FQGNSA. CDR3 length: 15 residues. Here the CDR3 DNA reads TGTGCCAGCAGCTTAGTTCGGGGACACCAAGAGACCCAGTACTTC. Translation gives CASSLVRGHQETQYF.

This clonotype came up many times. The gene calls are TRBV7-8 and TRBJ2-1; 9 nucleotides line up with TRBD2. CDR3 length: 19 residues. Looked up from germline, CDR1 is SGHVS and CDR2 is FQNEAQ. V lost 6 bases, J lost 0 bases, and 15 bases stayed unmatched. CDR3 bases: TGTGCCAGCAGTCCCCAGCTAGCGGGGTCTAGGAGCTCCTACAATGAGCAGTTCTTC. Amino acid sequence: CASSPQLAGSRSSYNEQFF.

The chain carries TRBV23-1 and TRBJ2-6; D remains unclear. TRBV23-1 is filed as an ORF, its function uncertain. V was cut by 5 bases and J by 0 bases, with 8 bases left in between. This CDR3 comprises 15 residues. CDR3 loop: CASSRVSSGANVLTF. The CDR3 region has the DNA TGCGCCAGCAGTAGGGTCTCCTCTGGGGCCAACGTCCTGACTTTC.

The chain uses TRBV12-3 or TRBV12-4 and TRBJ2-1, with D possibly being TRBD1 (7 bases). The V and J ends lost 6 bases and 9 bases respectively, with 12 bases between them. This CDR3 has 12 amino acids. The CDR3 DNA reads as TGTGCCAGCAGCAGGGGGGCTGGTGAGCAGTTCTTC. Translated: CASSRGAGEQFF.

The rearrangement joins TRBV9 to TRBJ2-6, with D possibly being TRBD1 (6 bases). V was pared by 3 bases and J by 0 bases, with 16 bases between. In germline, CDR1 is SGDLS, CDR2 YYNGEE. This CDR3 has 18 amino acids. This chain's CDR3 is CASSALLTGISGANVLTF. CDR3 bases: TGTGCCAGCAGCGCCTTACTCACAGGGATCTCTGGGGCCAACGTCCTGACTTTC.

The chain is built from TRBV20-1 and TRBJ1-1; the match to TRBD1 covers 7 bases. Germline CDR1 reads DFQATT; CDR2 reads SNEGSKA (reference sequence). The CDR3 has 15 residues. The ends lost 1 base at V and 1 base at J; junction bases unmatched: 6. CDR3 coding DNA: TGCAGTGCTAGAGCACTAGGGGGCTCGAACACTGAAGCTTTCTTT. Translated, it gives CSARALGGSNTEAFF.

V usage is TRBV19 and J usage is TRBJ2-1; TRBD2 aligns across 9 bases. The CDR3 runs to 15 residues. The ends lost 3 bases at V and 2 bases at J; junction bases unmatched: 2. Germline V CDR1 and CDR2: LNHDA, SQIVND (reference sequence). CDR3 sequence: CASSIASGTYNEQFF. CDR3 DNA: TGTGCCAGTAGTATTGCTAGCGGGACCTACAATGAGCAGTTCTTC.

The chain carries TRBV6-6 and TRBJ2-7; 10 nucleotides line up with TRBD2. V lost 0 bases to trimming and J lost 6 bases; unmatched junction nucleotides: 14. Germline CDR1 reads MNHNY; CDR2 reads SVGAGI (reference sequence). The CDR3 totals 18 residues. The CDR3: CASSYSLAGEIRATEQYF. The CDR3 coding sequence is TGTGCCAGCAGTTACTCGCTAGCGGGGGAGATTCGGGCCACCGAGCAGTACTTC.

This clonotype occurred a few times. The chain has TRBV6-2 or TRBV6-3 and TRBJ1-1; perhaps TRBD1 as D (6 bases). This CDR3 spans 15 amino acids. The germline V gene has CDR1 MNHEY and CDR2 SVGEGT. Trimming took 4 bases from V and 1 from J, leaving 13 bases between them. CDR3 loop: CASSSSPTGNTEAFF. The CDR3 DNA reads as TGTGCCAGCAGTTCATCCCCGACAGGGAACACTGAAGCTTTCTTT.

Sample share makes this clonotype medium-sized. The chain employs TRBV7-2 and TRBJ2-1; TRBD2 aligns across 15 bases. This CDR3 spans 18 amino acids. V shed 5 bases, J shed 10 bases, and the junction held 15 bases outside the gene matches. CDR1 is SGHTA, CDR2 FQGNSA, per germline. The CDR3 DNA is TGTGCCAGCAGCGTACCGTGGACTAGCGGGGGGGCGGGTAGGGAGCAGTTCTTC. This translates into CASSVPWTSGGAGREQFF.

This clonotype was picked up a small number of times. The V call is TRBV7-9, the J call TRBJ2-2; no clear D. CDR1 and CDR2 from the germline V gene are SEHNR and FQNEAQ (reference sequence). The CDR3 consists of 12 residues. Trimming removed 8 bases from V and 6 bases from J, with 10 bases in between. This chain's CDR3 is CASDTSPGELFF. The CDR3 DNA is TGTGCCAGCGATACCTCACCCGGGGAGCTGTTTTTT.

This clonotype has more than one count but fewer than ten. The chain carries TRBV7-9 and TRBJ2-2; D may be TRBD2 (6 bases). There are 14 residues in the CDR3. Trimming cost V 2 bases and J 5 bases, with 9 bases left between them. Germline V gene sequence: CDR1 SEHNR, CDR2 FQNEAQ (reference sequence). CDR3 loop: CASSLRGETGELFF. The CDR3 DNA reads as TGTGCCAGCAGCTTACGCGGGGAAACCGGGGAGCTGTTTTTT.

Only a few counts were recorded for this clonotype. This chain joins TRBV6-1 and TRBJ2-3; TRBD1 is a possible D gene (6 bases). Germline V gives CDR1 MNHNS, CDR2 SASEGT. The CDR3 extends over 15 amino acids. Trimming shortened V by 6 bases and J by 0 bases, and 13 bases separated the two germline ends. The CDR3 region is CASRPTGISTDTQYF. Written as DNA, the CDR3 is TGTGCCAGCAGACCGACAGGAATTAGCACAGATACGCAGTATTTT.

The chain has TRBV12-3 or TRBV12-4 and TRBJ2-1; unclear D gene. Trimming removed 8 bases at V and 9 bases at J, with 11 bases between. The CDR3 runs to 11 residues. The CDR3, as DNA: TGTGCCAGCCGTCGAGGCCTTGAGCAGTTCTTC. Translating it yields CASRRGLEQFF.

This clonotype occurred a few times. J is TRBJ2-1 and V is TRBV11-1; the D is unclear. The CDR3 extends over 13 amino acids. Germline V gene sequence: CDR1 SGHAT, CDR2 FQDESV (reference sequence). The V gene lost 0 bases and the J gene lost 7 bases, with 7 bases spanning the gap. DNA for the CDR3: TGTGCCAGCAGCTTAGCCAGATTAAATGAGCAGTTCTTC. Translating gives CASSLARLNEQFF.

The chain recombines TRBV20-1 with TRBJ2-7; D gene ambiguous. The V gene's germline CDR1 is DFQATT and CDR2 SNEGSKA (reference sequence). V was cut by 3 bases and J by 2 bases, with 8 bases left in between. The CDR3 sequence is 12 residues long. The CDR3 DNA sequence: TGCAGTGCTAGGCCGCAAACCTACGAGCAGTACTTC. Its protein product is CSARPQTYEQYF.